The 15 T cell receptor beta chains in this list originate from one sample, sequenced in a study of blood T cell repertoires in COVID-19. TCRdb's copy holds only in-frame clones and misses some; the assay was immunoSEQ multiplex PCR. This table holds more than 150,000 clones, about 82% found once. Specimen: peripheral blood. These TCRs come from a woman in her 30s with acute or convalescent COVID-19.

The gene calls are TRBV2 and TRBJ2-5, with TRBD2 as a possible D gene (6 bases). The germline CDR1 and CDR2 sequences are SNHLY and FYNNEI. CDR3 length equals 15 residues. V was pared by 8 bases and J by 2 bases, with 18 bases between. This CDR3 reads CASWTLAAQQETQYF. DNA of the CDR3: TGTGCCAGCTGGACTTTAGCGGCCCAACAAGAGACCCAGTACTTC.

The chain links TRBV6-5 to TRBJ1-1; the D gene is possibly TRBD1 (6 bases). V lost 7 bases to trimming and J lost 11 bases, with 17 bases between them. There are 12 residues in the CDR3. Germline V lookup: CDR1 MNHEY, CDR2 SVGAGI. The CDR3: CASTVSGGRAFF. The CDR3 DNA reads TGTGCCAGCACCGTGTCGGGGGGCAGGGCTTTCTTT.

The V call is TRBV4-3, the J call TRBJ2-7; 7 nucleotides align to TRBD2. V lost 4 bases and J lost 12; bases outside the gene matches: 9. The length of the CDR3 is 12 residues. Germline CDR1 and CDR2: LGHNA and YSLEER. The CDR3: CASSPPGLGSYF. CDR3 nucleotide sequence: TGCGCCAGCAGCCCGCCAGGACTAGGGTCGTACTTC.

The rearrangement joins TRBV19 to TRBJ1-3; TRBD1 agrees at 7 bases. The length of the CDR3 is 16 residues. The germline gives CDR1 LNHDA, CDR2 SQIVND (reference sequence). J was trimmed by 7 bases and V by 4 bases; bases with no gene match: 13. The CDR3 sequence: CASSTRDSFIGNTIYF. The CDR3 DNA reads as TGTGCCAGTAGTACTCGGGACAGCTTTATCGGGAACACCATATATTTT.

The rearrangement joins TRBV6-5 to TRBJ1-2, with TRBD1 as a possible D gene (6 bases). The CDR3 loop spans 13 amino acids. Between the trimmed V and J ends, which lost 7 bases and 5 bases, there was a span of 14 bases. The germline CDR1 and CDR2 sequences are MNHEY and SVGAGI. The CDR3 DNA follows: TGTGCCAGCACCCGAGGGGACACATATGGCTACACCTTC. Translation: CASTRGDTYGYTF.

The gene calls are TRBV2 and TRBJ2-7; a possible D gene is TRBD2 (5 bases). V gave up 8 bases and J gave up 0 bases, with 17 bases separating them. The CDR3 covers 15 residues. CDR1 and CDR2 from the germline V gene are SNHLY and FYNNEI. The CDR3 DNA reads as TGTGCCAGCCGCCTGGGCCTAGCCATCTCCTACGAGCAGTACTTC. It codes for CASRLGLAISYEQYF. Combining the CDR3 with reference TRBV2 and TRBJ2-7 gives the whole variable domain EPEVTQTPSHQVTQMGQEVILRCVPISNHLYFYWYRQILGQKVEFLVSFYNNEISEKSEIFDDQFSVERPDGSNFTLKIRSTKLEDSAMYFCASRLGLAISYEQYFGPGTRLTVT.

This clone was seen a single time. The chain combines TRBV29-1 with TRBJ1-1, with 8 positions matching TRBD1. CDR3 size: 13 residues. CDR1 is SQVTM and CDR2 is ANQGSEA in the germline V gene. V dropped 5 bases and J dropped 1; count of bases not matched to a gene: 3. DNA for the CDR3: TGCAGCGTTACCAGGGGGCCGAACACTGAAGCTTTCTTT. It is translated as CSVTRGPNTEAFF.

The chain recombines TRBV9 with TRBJ2-7, with unresolved D. The germline V and J ends were trimmed by 0 bases and 0 bases, with 16 bases remaining between them. The CDR3 extends over 17 amino acids. The V gene's germline CDR1 is SGDLS and CDR2 YYNGEE. The CDR3 reads CASSVDSRVTSSYEQYF. For the CDR3, the DNA is TGTGCCAGCAGCGTAGACAGTAGAGTGACCAGCTCCTACGAGCAGTACTTC. Based on the CDR3 plus reference TRBV9 and TRBJ2-7, the full variable domain is DSGVTQTPKHLITATGQRVTLRCSPRSGDLSVYWYQQSLDQGLQFLIQYYNGEERAKGNILERFSAQQFPDLHSELNLSSLELGDSALYFCASSVDSRVTSSYEQYFGPGTRLTVT.

This clone was seen just once. This rearrangement joins TRBV11-3 to TRBJ2-3, with 10 positions matching TRBD2. The V and J ends lost 5 bases and 4 bases, in that order; junction bases with no gene match: 9. Germline lookup yields CDR1 SGHNT and CDR2 YENEEA. CDR3 length: 16 residues. CDR3 nucleotides: TGTGCCAGCAGCCGGGGAACGGGACTAGCGCCAGATACGCAGTATTTT. Protein sequence: CASSRGTGLAPDTQYF.

Written as DNA, the CDR3 is TGTGCCACCAGCCCCGCGAGGGCCACTGAAGCTTTCTTT. This encodes CATSPARATEAFF. This rearrangement joins TRBV15 to TRBJ1-1; D ambiguous. The germline gives CDR1 LNHNV, CDR2 YYDKDF (reference sequence). V was cut by 5 bases and J by 4 bases, with 11 bases left in between. CDR3 length: 13 residues. The whole variable domain, remainder taken from reference TRBV15 and TRBJ1-1, is DAMVIQNPRYQVTQFGKPVTLSCSQTLNHNVMYWYQQKSSQAPKLLFHYYDKDFNNEADTPDNFQSRRPNTSFCFLDIRSPGLGDTAMYLCATSPARATEAFFGQGTRLTVV.

V is TRBV19 and J is TRBJ1-1; D is possibly TRBD1 (5 bases). CDR1 is LNHDA, CDR2 SQIVND, per germline (reference sequence). The CDR3 consists of 15 residues. V lost 5 bases, J lost 0 bases, and 13 bases lay in between. CDR3 DNA sequence: TGTGCCAGTAGTCTGGGACTGTTCGTGAACACTGAAGCTTTCTTT. Residues: CASSLGLFVNTEAFF. The complete variable domain, with remaining parts taken from reference TRBV19 and TRBJ1-1, reads DGGITQSPKYLFRKEGQNVTLSCEQNLNHDAMYWYRQDPGQGLRLIYYSQIVNDFQKGDIAEGYSVSREKKESFPLTVTSAQKNPTAFYLCASSLGLFVNTEAFFGQGTRLTVV.

A few counts support this clone. The genes are TRBV6-1 and TRBJ2-1; the match to TRBD2 covers 9 bases. This CDR3 is 20 amino acids long. V lost 4 bases and J lost 1; bases outside the gene matches: 17. Germline V gene lookup returns CDR1 MNHNS and CDR2 SASEGT. CDR3 DNA: TGTGCCAGCAGTGCCCCCCCTGGCGGGGGGGCCGGGTTATCCTACAATGAGCAGTTCTTC. Its protein is CASSAPPGGGAGLSYNEQFF.

The sample holds a few counts of this clone. The chain carries TRBV11-3 and TRBJ1-1; 7 nucleotides line up with TRBD1. The CDR3 covers 17 residues. V gave up 1 base and J gave up 1 base; unmatched junction bases: 9. Germline V gene sequence: CDR1 SGHNT, CDR2 YENEEA. The CDR3 sequence is CASSLGGPGTANTEAFF. Written as DNA, the CDR3 is TGTGCCAGCAGCTTAGGCGGACCCGGGACAGCGAACACTGAAGCTTTCTTT.

The rearrangement uses TRBV7-2 and TRBJ1-6, with D perhaps matching TRBD1 (6 bases). Germline loops: CDR1 SGHTA, CDR2 FQGNSA. The CDR3 spans 15 residues. Trimming pared 4 bases from V and 1 base from J, leaving 8 bases between. This chain's CDR3 is CASSSQGSYNSPLHF. In DNA, the CDR3 is TGTGCCAGCAGCTCTCAGGGGTCCTATAATTCACCCCTCCACTTT.

This clone was recorded only once. The gene calls are TRBV28 and TRBJ1-1; D gene uncertain. Germline assignment: CDR1 MDHEN and CDR2 SYDVKM. V lost 2 bases and J 7 bases, leaving 11 bases between the germline ends. The CDR3 covers 13 residues. CDR3 DNA sequence: TGTGCCAGCAGTTTACCCGACACCCTTGAAGCTTTCTTT. Translating it yields CASSLPDTLEAFF.